The clone carrying this T cell receptor (beta chain) has just a few counts. This specimen belongs to a study of OX40 agonist ivuxolimab in advanced cancers. Trimming removed 5 bases from V and 3 bases from J, with 11 bases in between. Germline-derived CDR1 and CDR2 are SNHLY and FYNNEI. The CDR3 has 14 residues. The assay was immunoSEQ multiplex PCR, and TCRdb's table has in-frame clones only and misses some. The table lists about 81,000 clones, around 80% of them singletons, with approximately 6.3% in the top ten. The rearrangement links TRBV2 to TRBJ1-5; D is perhaps TRBD1 (5 bases). The sequenced sample was CD4+ or CD8+ T cells sorted from blood, obtained in a trial of the OX40 agonist ivuxolimab. The receptor's source is an adult with an advanced solid tumor such as melanoma, head and neck, liver or kidney cancer. The CDR3 region has the DNA TGTGCCAGCAGTACAGACAGAAACAATCAGCCCCAGCATTTT. Its protein product is CASSTDRNNQPQHF.